The 23 T cell receptor beta chains given below trace back to one sample, sequenced in a study of shared clonotypes between healthy human individuals. The naive CD8 population came from CD45RO-negative cells selected for CCR7, without terminally differentiated effector memory CD45RA+ cells. The protocol was immunoSEQ multiplex PCR, while the TCRdb copy is restricted to in-frame clones and leaves out a portion. Among around 2,000,000 clones, about 93% were seen once, and the ten largest hold 1.7%. Sequencing was done on a sample of naive CD8+ T cells from PBMCs. These receptors came from a young man in good health. Some clones in this sample may be carry-over from other donors' samples.

The genes are TRBV19 and TRBJ2-3; 9 bases are shared with TRBD1. V shed 6 bases and J 4 bases; nucleotides not matched to a gene: 14. Germline V gene data show CDR1 as LNHDA and CDR2 as SQIVND (reference sequence). The CDR3 covers 17 residues. The CDR3 here is CASSLRKGDRDADTQYF. The CDR3 DNA reads TGTGCCAGTAGCCTCCGGAAGGGGGACAGGGATGCAGATACGCAGTATTTT. The variable domain in full, completed from reference TRBV19 and TRBJ2-3, reads DGGITQSPKYLFRKEGQNVTLSCEQNLNHDAMYWYRQDPGQGLRLIYYSQIVNDFQKGDIAEGYSVSREKKESFPLTVTSAQKNPTAFYLCASSLRKGDRDADTQYFGPGTRLTVL.

V is TRBV5-6 and J is TRBJ1-2, with TRBD1 matching 8 bases. The CDR3 covers 16 residues. V dropped 3 bases and J dropped 2; count of bases not matched to a gene: 9. Germline V CDR1 and CDR2: SGHDT, YYEEEE. This CDR3 reads CASSWTGTGDNYGYTF. For the CDR3, the DNA is TGTGCCAGCAGCTGGACCGGGACAGGCGACAACTATGGCTACACCTTC.

The chain combines TRBV6-4 with TRBJ2-1; the match to TRBD2 covers 10 bases. The V gene end was trimmed by 2 bases and the J gene end by 0 bases; junction bases not matched to a gene: 1. CDR3 size: 16 residues. CDR1 MRHNA and CDR2 SNTAGT come from the germline V gene. As DNA, the CDR3 is TGTGCCAGCAGTGACCTAGCGGGAGCCTCCTACAATGAGCAGTTCTTC. Its protein product is CASSDLAGASYNEQFF.

The chain is built from TRBV10-3 and TRBJ2-7, with D tentatively TRBD2 (6 bases). The V and J ends lost 3 bases and 9 bases respectively, with 21 bases between them. From germline, CDR1 is ENHRY and CDR2 SYGVKD. The CDR3 loop spans 15 amino acids. CDR3 in DNA: TGTGCCATCAGTGATAGTGAGGGACTCTACGTTGCGCAGTACTTC. Protein product: CAISDSEGLYVAQYF.

The CDR3 protein is CASSAGRGLRTEAFF. CDR3 sequence (DNA): TGTGCCAGCAGCGCAGGAAGGGGATTGAGGACTGAAGCTTTCTTT. The V gene is TRBV7-9, the J gene TRBJ1-1; maybe TRBD1 (5 bases). The V end was cut by 5 bases, the J end by 5 bases, with 18 bases between. Germline lookup yields CDR1 SEHNR and CDR2 FQNEAQ (reference sequence). The CDR3 is made up of 15 amino acids.

The chain recombines TRBV4-1 with TRBJ2-7; 10 bases are shared with TRBD1. The CDR3 is 15 amino acids. Germline CDR1 reads MGHRA; CDR2 reads YSYEKL. The ends lost 1 base at V and 4 bases at J; junction bases unmatched: 4. In DNA, the CDR3 is TGCGCCAGCAGCCAAGGGGGACAGGGGTGGTACGAGCAGTACTTC. The encoded protein is CASSQGGQGWYEQYF.

This sequence joins TRBV5-1 and TRBJ1-1; D is possibly TRBD1 (5 bases). The V gene lost 0 bases and the J gene lost 6 bases, with 6 bases spanning the gap. The germline V gene encodes CDR1 SGHRS and CDR2 YFSETQ. The CDR3 extends over 12 amino acids. CDR3 coding DNA: TGCGCCAGCAGCTTGGCAGGGCCTGAAGCTTTCTTT. It translates to CASSLAGPEAFF.

The chain has TRBV6-5 and TRBJ2-1, with 8 bases matching TRBD2. This CDR3 has 16 residues. Germline V CDR1 and CDR2: MNHEY, SVGAGI. The junction had 5 bases not matched to a gene; V was cut back by 0 bases and J by 4 bases. CDR3 coding DNA: TGTGCCAGCAGTTACTCGAGTGCGGGAGGTTACAATGAGCAGTTCTTC. Residues: CASSYSSAGGYNEQFF.

This clone was observed a single time. The CDR3 DNA reads TGCGCCAGCAGCTTGGGCGGATATAGCGGAGGACCTTACAATGAGCAGTTCTTC. Its translation: CASSLGGYSGGPYNEQFF. The chain employs TRBV5-1 and TRBJ2-1, with D possibly TRBD2 on 6 matching bases. The ends were cut back, 0 bases at V and 4 bases at J, with 20 bases in the middle. This CDR3 has 18 residues. Germline lookup yields CDR1 SGHRS and CDR2 YFSETQ.

The chain employs TRBV27 and TRBJ2-7; D gene unclear. The CDR3 loop spans 17 amino acids. The V end lost 3 bases, the J end lost 0 bases, and 18 bases lay between the germline ends. Germline V gene sequence: CDR1 MNHEY, CDR2 SMNVEV (reference sequence). The CDR3 DNA is TGTGCCAGCAGTTTGTTGTCGAGTGGCGGAGTCTCCTACGAGCAGTACTTC. It codes for CASSLLSSGGVSYEQYF.

For this clone: This sample includes further DNA sequences coding for the same CDR3. V gene TRBV7-9 combines with J gene TRBJ1-2, with TRBD1 identical over 7 bases. CDR1 is SEHNR, CDR2 FQNEAQ, per germline (reference sequence). The CDR3 consists of 14 residues. The junction had 2 bases not matched to a gene; V was cut back by 4 bases and J by 0 bases. CDR3 loop: CASSYGTANYGYTF. CDR3 DNA: TGTGCCAGCAGCTACGGGACAGCTAACTATGGCTACACCTTC.

The rearrangement uses TRBV7-6 and TRBJ1-4, with a possible D match to TRBD1 (5 bases). Germline V lookup: CDR1 SGHVS, CDR2 FNYEAQ. The CDR3 contains 16 residues. Trimming cost V 0 bases and J 3 bases, with 11 bases left between them. The CDR3 is CASSLAIWGPNEKLFF. The CDR3 DNA is TGTGCCAGCAGCTTAGCCATCTGGGGCCCTAATGAAAAACTGTTTTTT.

This clone has just one count. V and J are TRBV28 and TRBJ2-7; tentative D call: TRBD2 (5 bases). Trimming removed 5 bases from V and 3 bases from J, with 14 bases in between. Germline-derived CDR1 and CDR2 are MDHEN and SYDVKM. This CDR3 region has 14 residues. CDR3 DNA: TGTGCCAGCAGTCCGCGGACTCACGTCTACGAGCAGTACTTC. Translation: CASSPRTHVYEQYF. The full variable domain, completed using reference TRBV28 and TRBJ2-7, is DVKVTQSSRYLVKRTGEKVFLECVQDMDHENMFWYRQDPGLGLRLIYFSYDVKMKEKGDIPEGYSVSREKKERFSLILESASTNQTSMYLCASSPRTHVYEQYFGPGTRLTVT.

This rearrangement joins TRBV19 to TRBJ2-5; maybe TRBD1 (5 bases). CDR3 size: 15 residues. Trimming cost V 5 bases and J 4 bases, with 17 bases left between them. CDR1 and CDR2 from the germline V gene are LNHDA and SQIVND (reference sequence). The CDR3 sequence: CASSLKTGIGETQYF. The CDR3 nucleotides read TGTGCCAGTAGTTTGAAAACAGGAATTGGAGAGACCCAGTACTTC.

The chain employs TRBV10-1 and TRBJ2-2; 11 bases align to TRBD2. The CDR3 loop spans 17 amino acids. The V gene's germline CDR1 is WNHNN and CDR2 SYGVQD (reference sequence). V lost 3 bases and J lost 6; bases outside the gene matches: 9. The chain's CDR3 is CASSESLAGGLAGELFF. Written as DNA, the CDR3 is TGCGCCAGCAGTGAATCTTTAGCGGGAGGGTTGGCCGGGGAGCTGTTTTTT.

The CDR3 nucleotides are TGTGCCAGCAGTGATCTCGGACAGGGCTACGAGCAGTACTTC. Protein sequence: CASSDLGQGYEQYF. The gene calls are TRBV28 and TRBJ2-7, with TRBD1 matching 8 bases. The CDR3 has 14 residues. The V segment lost 5 bases and the J segment 3 bases; nucleotides outside the gene matches: 6. Germline CDR1 is MDHEN and CDR2 is SYDVKM.

The chain couples TRBV9 to TRBJ1-2, with D possibly matching TRBD1 (5 bases). Germline CDR1 is SGDLS and CDR2 is YYNGEE. Trimming left V 3 bases short and J 4 bases short, with 16 bases between. This CDR3 comprises 15 residues. The DNA of the CDR3 is TGTGCCAGCAGCGGTTGGGGGACGGTGACCTATGGCTACACCTTC. Translating gives CASSGWGTVTYGYTF.

V and J are TRBV27 and TRBJ2-1; TRBD1 matches 8 bases. The CDR3 consists of 18 residues. Unmatched junction bases numbered 18, after V lost 4 bases and J lost 7 bases. Germline CDR1 MNHEY, CDR2 SMNVEV (reference sequence). For the CDR3, the DNA is TGTGCCAGCAGTTCGGTCACCGACAGGGGCCACTCGTGGAATGAGCAGTTCTTC. Its protein product is CASSSVTDRGHSWNEQFF.

The genes are TRBV2 and TRBJ2-3; D is ambiguous. The germline V gene has CDR1 SNHLY and CDR2 FYNNEI. This CDR3 comprises 13 residues. The V gene lost 4 bases and the J gene lost 5 bases, with 10 bases spanning the gap. CDR3 nucleotide sequence: TGTGCCAGCAGTGTCCTGGAAGGAGATACGCAGTATTTT. Translating gives CASSVLEGDTQYF.

The chain combines TRBV9 with TRBJ2-2, with TRBD2 matching 10 bases. Germline loops: CDR1 SGDLS, CDR2 YYNGEE. The CDR3 totals 16 residues. J lost 7 bases, V lost 3 bases, and 9 bases had no gene match. CDR3 in amino acids: CASSEAGGPKGGELFF. CDR3 coding DNA: TGTGCCAGCAGCGAAGCGGGAGGGCCTAAGGGCGGGGAGCTGTTTTTT.

The chain combines TRBV2 with TRBJ2-1; the D gene could be TRBD1 or TRBD2 (5 bases each). With 6 bases removed from V and 8 bases from J, the gap between germline ends came to 17 bases. The germline V gene encodes CDR1 SNHLY and CDR2 FYNNEI. This CDR3 is built from 14 residues. The chain's CDR3 is CASRPPTGPHEQFF. CDR3 bases: TGTGCCAGCAGGCCCCCCACGGGGCCCCATGAGCAGTTCTTC.

This chain joins TRBV6-4 and TRBJ2-6; D unclear. CDR1 and CDR2 (germline): MRHNA, SNTAGT. V was clipped by 0 bases and J by 2 bases, with 17 bases between them. The CDR3 spans 19 residues. The CDR3 sequence is CASSDSPWGLVPGANVLTF. DNA of the CDR3: TGTGCCAGCAGTGACTCCCCGTGGGGTCTGGTTCCTGGGGCCAACGTCCTGACTTTC.

The CDR3 loop reads CASSWGRTGGMNGYTF. In DNA, the CDR3 is TGTGCCAGCAGTTGGGGCAGGACAGGGGGTATGAATGGCTACACCTTC. The rearrangement joins TRBV27 to TRBJ1-2; 10 bases align to TRBD1. Trimming took 4 bases from V and 6 from J; bases not matched to a gene: 11. The germline V gene encodes CDR1 MNHEY and CDR2 SMNVEV (reference sequence). The length of the CDR3 is 16 residues.